These 17 T cell receptor beta chains share one sample of origin, sequenced in a study of monozygotic twins with inflammatory bowel disease. TCRdb reanalyzed the 5' RACE reads, giving one entry per CDR3 protein sequence and no DNA. The sample includes hundreds of thousands of distinct CDR3 sequences. Sequencing used blood. These receptors were obtained from a human donor with ulcerative colitis or Crohn's disease, or a healthy co-twin of an affected twin (not recorded which).

The chain employs TRBV29-1 and TRBJ2-3. CDR1 is SQVTM and CDR2 is ANQGSEA in the germline V gene. The CDR3 contains 11 residues. The CDR3 spells CSVEAKDTQYF.

The V and J genes are TRBV18 and TRBJ2-1; without DNA, the TCRdb call of TRBD1 cannot be checked. Per germline, CDR1 KGHSH and CDR2 LQKENI. The CDR3 has 12 residues. CDR3 sequence reads: CASSPPTGRYFF.

V usage is TRBV6-2 or TRBV6-3 and J usage is TRBJ2-3. The length of the CDR3 is 15 residues. The germline CDR1 and CDR2 sequences are MNHEY and SVGEGT. CDR3 loop: CASSTGLAVTDTQYF.

This chain connects TRBV20-1 to TRBJ2-2. The CDR3 covers 13 residues. Germline CDR1 reads DFQATT; CDR2 reads SNEGSKA (reference sequence). CDR3 sequence: CSARVMADGALFF.

The gene calls are TRBV7-9 and TRBJ2-3; TCRdb selects TRBD1, and the lack of DNA leaves this call unchecked. Germline V gives CDR1 SEHNR, CDR2 FQNEAQ (reference sequence). The CDR3 is 15 amino acids. CDR3 sequence: CASSPRGTVVDTQYF.

The CDR3 sequence is CAGRSGTDYGQYF. The J gene is TRBJ2-7, the V gene TRBV4-2; there is no DNA to check the TCRdb D call of TRBD1. The CDR3 has 13 amino acids. Germline V lookup: CDR1 LGHNA, CDR2 YNFKEQ.

The chain joins TRBV6-5 to TRBJ2-3. CDR1 and CDR2 from the germline V gene are MNHEY and SVGAGI. The CDR3 is 12 amino acids. The CDR3 sequence: CASSRVRDTQYF.

The rearrangement joins TRBV4-2 to TRBJ1-4. Germline V lookup: CDR1 LGHNA, CDR2 YNFKEQ. The CDR3 runs to 15 residues. This CDR3 is CASSQDRSGGEKLFF.

The rearrangement joins TRBV20-1 to TRBJ2-5; the D gene TCRdb calls, TRBD2, cannot be checked with no DNA. The CDR3 contains 13 residues. Germline V gene sequence: CDR1 DFQATT, CDR2 SNEGSKA (reference sequence). CDR3 loop: CSATGASKETQYF.

The CDR3 sequence is CASSPQSTGYEQYF. The rearrangement joins TRBV7-2 to TRBJ2-7; TCRdb indicates TRBD1, and absent DNA this call remains unverified. Germline V gives CDR1 SGHTA, CDR2 FQGNSA. CDR3 length: 14 residues.

The genes are TRBV5-1 and TRBJ1-1; TCRdb indicates TRBD1, and absent DNA this call remains unverified. CDR1 and CDR2 from the germline V gene are SGHRS and YFSETQ. This CDR3 region has 15 residues. The CDR3: CASSHQTGASTEAFF.

The chain carries TRBV2 and TRBJ2-3; TCRdb returns TRBD1, unconfirmable since there is no DNA. This CDR3 spans 13 amino acids. CDR1 and CDR2 (germline): SNHLY, FYNNEI. CDR3 loop: CASRQPSTDTQYF.

The CDR3 reads CASSLNHRIYGYTF. The chain links TRBV12-3 or TRBV12-4 to TRBJ1-2; the D call of TRBD1 rests on TCRdb alone, since no DNA is present to check it. The CDR3 loop spans 14 amino acids.

The chain couples TRBV7-9 to TRBJ2-1. CDR1 and CDR2 (germline): SEHNR, FQNEAQ (reference sequence). This CDR3 has 15 residues. CDR3 in amino acids: CASSRPVLSYNEQFF.

The chain couples TRBV5-6 to TRBJ2-1; the TCRdb D gene call, TRBD2, has no DNA to confirm it. The germline CDR1 and CDR2 sequences are SGHDT and YYEEEE. The CDR3 spans 16 residues. CDR3 sequence: CASSPAAVSSYNEQFF. The full variable domain, rest sourced from reference TRBV5-6 and TRBJ2-1, is DAGVTQSPTHLIKTRGQQVTLRCSPKSGHDTVSWYQQALGQGPQFIFQYYEEEERQRGNFPDRFSGHQFPNYSSELNVNALLLGDSALYLCASSPAAVSSYNEQFFGPGTRLTVL.

This chain links TRBV7-2 with TRBJ2-5; TCRdb selects TRBD1, and the lack of DNA leaves this call unchecked. Germline V CDR1 and CDR2: SGHTA, FQGNSA. The length of the CDR3 is 16 residues. This chain's CDR3 is CASSLRTGAISETQYF. The full variable domain, rest sourced from reference TRBV7-2 and TRBJ2-5, is GAGVSQSPSNKVTEKGKDVELRCDPISGHTALYWYRQSLGQGLEFLIYFQGNSAPDKSGLPSDRFSAERTGGSVSTLTIQRTQQEDSAVYLCASSLRTGAISETQYFGPGTRLLVL.

The chain uses TRBV28 and TRBJ2-7; the D gene TCRdb calls, TRBD1, cannot be checked with no DNA. The germline gives CDR1 MDHEN, CDR2 SYDVKM. The CDR3 has 15 amino acids. CDR3 sequence: CASWDRGRGSYEQYF. The full variable domain, completed using reference TRBV28 and TRBJ2-7, is DVKVTQSSRYLVKRTGEKVFLECVQDMDHENMFWYRQDPGLGLRLIYFSYDVKMKEKGDIPEGYSVSREKKERFSLILESASTNQTSMYLCASWDRGRGSYEQYFGPGTRLTVT.